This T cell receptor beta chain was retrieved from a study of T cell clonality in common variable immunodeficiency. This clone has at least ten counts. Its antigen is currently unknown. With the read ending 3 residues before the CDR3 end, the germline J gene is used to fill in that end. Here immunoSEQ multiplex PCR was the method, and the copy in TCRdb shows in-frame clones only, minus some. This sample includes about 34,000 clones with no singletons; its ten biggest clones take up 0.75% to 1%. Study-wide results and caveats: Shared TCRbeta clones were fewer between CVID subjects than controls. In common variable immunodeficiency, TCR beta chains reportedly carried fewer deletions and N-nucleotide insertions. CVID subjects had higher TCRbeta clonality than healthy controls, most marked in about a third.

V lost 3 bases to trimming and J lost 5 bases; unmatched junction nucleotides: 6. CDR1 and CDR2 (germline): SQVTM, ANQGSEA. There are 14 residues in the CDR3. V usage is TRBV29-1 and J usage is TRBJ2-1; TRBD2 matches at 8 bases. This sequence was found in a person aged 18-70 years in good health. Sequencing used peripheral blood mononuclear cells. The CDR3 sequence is CSVEPSGLNNEQFF. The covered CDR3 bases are TGCAGCGTTGAGCCTAGCGGGTTAAACAATGAG.